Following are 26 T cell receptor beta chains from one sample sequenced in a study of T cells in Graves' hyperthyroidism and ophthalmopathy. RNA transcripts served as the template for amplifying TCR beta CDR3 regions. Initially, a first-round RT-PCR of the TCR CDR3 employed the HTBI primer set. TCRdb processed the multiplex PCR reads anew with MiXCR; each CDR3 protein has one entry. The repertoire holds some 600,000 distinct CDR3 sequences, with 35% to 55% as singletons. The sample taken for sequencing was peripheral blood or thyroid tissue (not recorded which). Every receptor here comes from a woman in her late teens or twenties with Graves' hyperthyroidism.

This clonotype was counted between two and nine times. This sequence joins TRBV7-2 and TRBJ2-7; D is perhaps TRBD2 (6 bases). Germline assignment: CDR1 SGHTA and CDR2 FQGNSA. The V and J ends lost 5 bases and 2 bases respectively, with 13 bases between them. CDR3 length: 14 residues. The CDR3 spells CASSPVGRPYEQYF. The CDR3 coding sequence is TGTGCCAGCAGCCCCGTAGGGAGGCCCTACGAGCAGTACTTC.

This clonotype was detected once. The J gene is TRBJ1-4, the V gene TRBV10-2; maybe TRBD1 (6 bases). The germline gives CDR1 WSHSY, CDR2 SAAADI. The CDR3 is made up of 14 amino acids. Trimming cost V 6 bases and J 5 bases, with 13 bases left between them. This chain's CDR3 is CASSRRTVNEKLFF. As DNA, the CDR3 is TGCGCCAGCAGCCGAAGGACAGTAAATGAAAAACTGTTTTTT.

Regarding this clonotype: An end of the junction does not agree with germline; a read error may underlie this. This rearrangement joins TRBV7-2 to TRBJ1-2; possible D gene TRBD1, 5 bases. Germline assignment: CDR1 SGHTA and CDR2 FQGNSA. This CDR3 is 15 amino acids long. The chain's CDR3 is CASSFGTHANYGYTF. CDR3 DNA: TGCGCCAGCAGCTTTGGGACCCACGCTAACTATGGCTACACCTTC. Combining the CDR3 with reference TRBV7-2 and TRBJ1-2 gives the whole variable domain GAGVSQSPSNKVTEKGKDVELRCDPISGHTALYWYRQSLGQGLEFLIYFQGNSAPDKSGLPSDRFSAERTGGSVSTLTIQRTQQEDSAVYLCASSFGTHANYGYTFGSGTRLTVV.

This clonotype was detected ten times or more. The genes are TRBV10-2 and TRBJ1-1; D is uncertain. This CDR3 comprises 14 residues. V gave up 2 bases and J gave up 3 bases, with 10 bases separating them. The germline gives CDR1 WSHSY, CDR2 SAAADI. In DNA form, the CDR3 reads TGCGCCAGCAGTGAGAGCCGAAGGGACACTGAAGCTTTCTTT. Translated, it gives CASSESRRDTEAFF.

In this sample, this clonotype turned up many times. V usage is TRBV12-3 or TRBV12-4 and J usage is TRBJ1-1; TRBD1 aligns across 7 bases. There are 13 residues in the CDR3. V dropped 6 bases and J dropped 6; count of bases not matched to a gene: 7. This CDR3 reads CASSFGQAAEAFF. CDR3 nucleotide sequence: TGTGCCAGCAGCTTCGGACAGGCGGCTGAAGCTTTCTTT.

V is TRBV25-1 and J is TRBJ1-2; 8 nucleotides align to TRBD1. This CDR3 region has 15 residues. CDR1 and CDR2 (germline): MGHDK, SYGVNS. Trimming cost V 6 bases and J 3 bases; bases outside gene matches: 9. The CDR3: CASSDSDRGDYGYTF. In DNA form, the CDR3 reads TGTGCCAGCAGCGACTCTGACAGGGGTGACTATGGCTACACCTTC.

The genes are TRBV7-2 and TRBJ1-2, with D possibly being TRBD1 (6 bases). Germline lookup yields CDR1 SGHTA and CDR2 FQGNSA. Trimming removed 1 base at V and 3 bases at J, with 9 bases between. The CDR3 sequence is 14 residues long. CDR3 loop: CASSLDRADYGYTF. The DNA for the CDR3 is TGTGCCAGCAGCTTAGACAGGGCTGACTATGGCTACACCTTC. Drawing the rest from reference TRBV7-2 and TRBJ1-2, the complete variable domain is GAGVSQSPSNKVTEKGKDVELRCDPISGHTALYWYRQSLGQGLEFLIYFQGNSAPDKSGLPSDRFSAERTGGSVSTLTIQRTQQEDSAVYLCASSLDRADYGYTFGSGTRLTVV.

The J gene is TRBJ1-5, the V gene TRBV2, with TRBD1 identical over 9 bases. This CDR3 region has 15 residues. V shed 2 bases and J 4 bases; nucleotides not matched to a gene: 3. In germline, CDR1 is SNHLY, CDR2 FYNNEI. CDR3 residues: CASSERQGGNQPQHF. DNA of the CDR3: TGTGCCAGCAGTGAACGACAGGGGGGGAATCAGCCCCAGCATTTT.

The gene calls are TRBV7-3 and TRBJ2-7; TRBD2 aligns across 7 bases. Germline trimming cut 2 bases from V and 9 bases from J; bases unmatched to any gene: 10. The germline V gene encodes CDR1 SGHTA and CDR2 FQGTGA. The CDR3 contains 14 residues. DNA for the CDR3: TGTGCCAGCAGCTTACGCCTAGCGGCAGATACGCAGTACTTC. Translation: CASSLRLAADTQYF.

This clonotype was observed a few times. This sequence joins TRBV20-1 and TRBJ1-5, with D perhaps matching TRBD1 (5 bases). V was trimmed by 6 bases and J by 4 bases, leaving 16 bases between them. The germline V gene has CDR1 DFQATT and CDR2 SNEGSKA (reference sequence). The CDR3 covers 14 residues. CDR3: CSALWGSQNQPQHF. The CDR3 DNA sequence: TGCAGTGCGCTCTGGGGCAGTCAAAATCAGCCCCAGCATTTT.

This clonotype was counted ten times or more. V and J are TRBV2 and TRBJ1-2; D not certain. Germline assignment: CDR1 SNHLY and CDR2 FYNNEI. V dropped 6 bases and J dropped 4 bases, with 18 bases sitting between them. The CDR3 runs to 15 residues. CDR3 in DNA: TGTGCCAGCAGCCCAGGCCCGGGCGTCGTCTATGGCTACACCTTC. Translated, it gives CASSPGPGVVYGYTF.

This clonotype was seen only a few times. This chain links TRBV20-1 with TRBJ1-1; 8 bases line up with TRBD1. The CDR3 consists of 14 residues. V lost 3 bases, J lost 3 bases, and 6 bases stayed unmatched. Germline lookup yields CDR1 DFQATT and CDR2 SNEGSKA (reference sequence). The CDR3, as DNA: TGCAGTGCTAGTTTGACAGGGGTGTACACTGAAGCTTTCTTT. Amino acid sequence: CSASLTGVYTEAFF.

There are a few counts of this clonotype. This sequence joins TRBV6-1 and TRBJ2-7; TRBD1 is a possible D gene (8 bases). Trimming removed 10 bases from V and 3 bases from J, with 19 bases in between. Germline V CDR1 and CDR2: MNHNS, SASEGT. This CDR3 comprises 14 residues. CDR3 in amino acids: CATRGSGTGYEQYF. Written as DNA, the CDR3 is TGTGCCACACGAGGGAGCGGGACAGGCTACGAGCAGTACTTC.

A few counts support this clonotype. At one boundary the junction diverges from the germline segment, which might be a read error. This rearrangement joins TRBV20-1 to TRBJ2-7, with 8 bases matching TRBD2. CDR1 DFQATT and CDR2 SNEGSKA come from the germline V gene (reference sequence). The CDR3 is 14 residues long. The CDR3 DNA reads TGCAGTGCAAGAGCAGCGGGAGTGTACTACGAGCAGTACTTC. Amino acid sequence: CSARAAGVYYEQYF.

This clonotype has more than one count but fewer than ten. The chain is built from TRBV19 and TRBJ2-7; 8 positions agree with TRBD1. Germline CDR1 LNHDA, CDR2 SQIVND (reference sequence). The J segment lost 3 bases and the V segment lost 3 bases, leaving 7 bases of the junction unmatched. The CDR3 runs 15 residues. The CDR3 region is CASSINRQGNYEQYF. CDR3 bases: TGTGCCAGTAGTATCAACCGACAGGGGAACTACGAGCAGTACTTC.

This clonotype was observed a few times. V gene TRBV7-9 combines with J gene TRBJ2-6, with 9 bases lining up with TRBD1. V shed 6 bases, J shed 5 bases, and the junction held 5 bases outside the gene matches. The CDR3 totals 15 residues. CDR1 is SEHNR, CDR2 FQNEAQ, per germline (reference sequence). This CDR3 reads CASRAGQGRANVLTF. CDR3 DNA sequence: TGTGCCAGCAGGGCCGGACAGGGGAGGGCCAACGTCCTGACTTTC.

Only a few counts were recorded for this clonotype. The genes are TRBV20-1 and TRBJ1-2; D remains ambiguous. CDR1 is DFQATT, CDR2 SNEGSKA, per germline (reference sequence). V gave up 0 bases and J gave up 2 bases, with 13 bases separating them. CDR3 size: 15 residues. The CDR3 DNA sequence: TGCAGTGCTAGAGATCTAGCGCAGACCAACTATGGCTACACCTTC. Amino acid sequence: CSARDLAQTNYGYTF.

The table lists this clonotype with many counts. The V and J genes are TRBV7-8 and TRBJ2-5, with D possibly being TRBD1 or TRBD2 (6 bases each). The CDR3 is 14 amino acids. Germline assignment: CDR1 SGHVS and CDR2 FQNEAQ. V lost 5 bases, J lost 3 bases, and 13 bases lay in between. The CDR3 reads CASSPGAGKETQYF. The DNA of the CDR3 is TGTGCCAGCAGCCCGGGGGCTGGGAAAGAGACCCAGTACTTC. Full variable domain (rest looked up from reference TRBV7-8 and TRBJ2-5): GAGVSQSPRYKVAKRGQDVALRCDPISGHVSLFWYQQALGQGPEFLTYFQNEAQLDKSGLPSDRFFAERPEGSVSTLKIQRTQQEDSAVYLCASSPGAGKETQYFGPGTRLLVL.

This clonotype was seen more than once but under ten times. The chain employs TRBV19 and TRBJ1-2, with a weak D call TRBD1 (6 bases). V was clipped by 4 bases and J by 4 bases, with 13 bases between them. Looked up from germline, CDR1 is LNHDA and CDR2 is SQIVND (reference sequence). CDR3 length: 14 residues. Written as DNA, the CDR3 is TGTGCCAGTAGTAACCAGGGGCGCTTCTATGGCTACACCTTC. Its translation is CASSNQGRFYGYTF.

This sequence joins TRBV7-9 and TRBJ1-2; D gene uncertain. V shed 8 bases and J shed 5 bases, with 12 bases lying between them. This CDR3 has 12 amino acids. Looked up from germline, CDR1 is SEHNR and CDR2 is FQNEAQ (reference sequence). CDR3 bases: TGTGCCAGCGGTGTGGGCTTATATGGCTACACCTTC. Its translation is CASGVGLYGYTF.

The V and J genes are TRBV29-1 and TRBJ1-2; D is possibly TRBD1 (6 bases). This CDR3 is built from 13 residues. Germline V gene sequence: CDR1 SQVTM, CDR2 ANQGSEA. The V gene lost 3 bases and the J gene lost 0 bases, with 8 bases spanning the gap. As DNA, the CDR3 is TGCAGCGTTGATGCAGGGGCTAACTATGGCTACACCTTC. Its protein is CSVDAGANYGYTF.

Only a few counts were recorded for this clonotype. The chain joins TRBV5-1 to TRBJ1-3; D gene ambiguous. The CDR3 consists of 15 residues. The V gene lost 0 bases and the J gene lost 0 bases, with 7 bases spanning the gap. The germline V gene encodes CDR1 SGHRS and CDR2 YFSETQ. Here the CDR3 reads CASSLDLYSGNTIYF. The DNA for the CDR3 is TGCGCCAGCAGCTTGGATTTGTACTCTGGAAACACCATATATTTT.

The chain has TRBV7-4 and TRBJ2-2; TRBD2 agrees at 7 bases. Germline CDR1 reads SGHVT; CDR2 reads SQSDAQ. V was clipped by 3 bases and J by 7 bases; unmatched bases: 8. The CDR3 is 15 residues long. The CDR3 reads CASSFRGSNGGELFF. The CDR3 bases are TGTGCCAGCAGCTTCCGCGGGAGTAACGGCGGGGAGCTGTTTTTT.

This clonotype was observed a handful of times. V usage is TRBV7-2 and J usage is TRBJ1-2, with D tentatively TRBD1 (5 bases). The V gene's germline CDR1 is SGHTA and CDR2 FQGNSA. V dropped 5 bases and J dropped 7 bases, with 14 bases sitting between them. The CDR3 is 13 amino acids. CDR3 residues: CASSQSRRGGYTF. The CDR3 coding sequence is TGTGCCAGCAGCCAGTCCAGAAGGGGTGGCTACACCTTC.

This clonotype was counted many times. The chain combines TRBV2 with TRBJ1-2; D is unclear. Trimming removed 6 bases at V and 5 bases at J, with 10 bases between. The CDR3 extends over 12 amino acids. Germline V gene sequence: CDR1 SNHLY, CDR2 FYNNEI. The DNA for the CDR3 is TGTGCCAGCAGCCAAAGAGGGTATGGCTACACCTTC. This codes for CASSQRGYGYTF.

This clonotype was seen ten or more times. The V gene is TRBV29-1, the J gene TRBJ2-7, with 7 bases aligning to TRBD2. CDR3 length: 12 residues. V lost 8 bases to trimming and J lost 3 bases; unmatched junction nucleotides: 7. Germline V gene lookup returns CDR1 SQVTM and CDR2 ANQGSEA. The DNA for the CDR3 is TGCAGCATCTTAAGCGGGATCTACGAGCAGTACTTC. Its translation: CSILSGIYEQYF.